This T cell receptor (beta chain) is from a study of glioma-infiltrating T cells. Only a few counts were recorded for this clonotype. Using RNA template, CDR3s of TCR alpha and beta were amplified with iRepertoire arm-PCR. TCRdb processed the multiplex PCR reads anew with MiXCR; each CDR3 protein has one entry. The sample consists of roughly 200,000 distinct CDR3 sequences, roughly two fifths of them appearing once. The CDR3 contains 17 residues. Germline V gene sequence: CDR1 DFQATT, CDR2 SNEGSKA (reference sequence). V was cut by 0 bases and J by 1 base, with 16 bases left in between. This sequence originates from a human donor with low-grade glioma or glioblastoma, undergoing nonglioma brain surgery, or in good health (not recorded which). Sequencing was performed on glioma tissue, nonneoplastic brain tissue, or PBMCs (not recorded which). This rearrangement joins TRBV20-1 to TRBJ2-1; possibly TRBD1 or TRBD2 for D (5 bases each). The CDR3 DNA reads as TGCAGTGCTAGAGATCCGGGGCGCGTCAGTTCCTACAATGAGCAGTTCTTC. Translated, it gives CSARDPGRVSSYNEQFF.